Below, 17 T cell receptor beta chains from the same sample are listed, as sequenced in a study of shared clonotypes between healthy human individuals. Produced via immunoSEQ multiplex PCR; TCRdb's table is partial and in-frame only. The sample lists about 690,000 clones; 90% were seen once. The material sequenced was memory CD8+ T cells from PBMCs. Subset meaning: CD45RO+ cells pooled with CCR7-negative TemRA cells. The origin of the receptors is a man aged 18 to 30 in good health. Some clones in this sample may be carry-over from other donors' samples.

This clone has just one count. The V call is TRBV7-2, the J call TRBJ2-7; D might be TRBD2 (6 bases). V was shortened by 2 bases and J by 5 bases, with 7 bases between the two germline ends. This CDR3 spans 12 amino acids. Germline V gene data show CDR1 as SGHTA and CDR2 as FQGNSA. CDR3 sequence: CASSLWEDEQYF. CDR3 coding DNA: TGTGCCAGCAGCTTATGGGAGGACGAGCAGTACTTC.

There are a few counts of this clone. The V and J genes are TRBV6-1 and TRBJ2-5; 7 positions match TRBD1. The DNA end favors TRBJ2-7, so the J call may be wrong. From germline, CDR1 is MNHNS and CDR2 SASEGT. The length of the CDR3 is 14 residues. CDR3 residues: CASSARGQSYEQYF. As DNA, the CDR3 is TGTGCCAGCAGTGCTAGGGGACAGTCCTACGAGCAGTACTTC.

This clone was found once. The rearrangement uses TRBV28 and TRBJ1-1, with D hard to call. This CDR3 comprises 13 residues. Per germline, CDR1 MDHEN and CDR2 SYDVKM. V lost 3 bases to trimming and J lost 5 bases, with 10 bases between them. CDR3 amino acids: CASSFAVRTEAFF. The DNA of the CDR3 is TGTGCCAGCAGTTTTGCGGTTCGGACTGAAGCTTTCTTT.

The J gene is TRBJ2-7, the V gene TRBV13; the D call may be TRBD1 or TRBD2 (5 bases each). CDR3 length equals 15 residues. CDR1 and CDR2 (germline): PRHDT, FYEKMQ (reference sequence). The ends were cut back, 4 bases at V and 2 bases at J, with 15 bases in the middle. CDR3 DNA sequence: TGTGCCAGCAGCTGGAATCGGGACCTAACCTACGAGCAGTACTTC. This sequence encodes CASSWNRDLTYEQYF.

This clone was seen a single time. The V call is TRBV5-1, the J call TRBJ2-7; possible D gene TRBD1, 6 bases. Germline CDR1 reads SGHRS; CDR2 reads YFSETQ. V lost 4 bases and J 0 bases, leaving 11 bases between the germline ends. This CDR3 has 14 residues. This CDR3 is CASSRLGASYEQYF. CDR3 DNA: TGCGCCAGCAGCAGGCTGGGGGCCTCCTACGAGCAGTACTTC.

The CDR3 reads CATSRAVSLAGGRNEQFF. The CDR3 region has the DNA TGTGCCACCAGCAGGGCGGTGAGTCTAGCGGGAGGACGCAATGAGCAGTTCTTC. The genes are TRBV15 and TRBJ2-1; 11 nucleotides agree with TRBD2. Germline-derived CDR1 and CDR2 are LNHNV and YYDKDF (reference sequence). The CDR3 has 18 amino acids. V dropped 3 bases and J dropped 6; count of bases not matched to a gene: 13.

A word on this clone: The sample carries other DNA sequences with the same CDR3. The J gene is TRBJ1-5, the V gene TRBV6-5; D is uncertain. There are 13 residues in the CDR3. V lost 2 bases to trimming and J lost 3 bases, with 5 bases between them. Germline CDR1 and CDR2: MNHEY and SVGAGI. CDR3 loop: CASSYGVNQPQHF. CDR3 DNA: TGTGCCAGCAGTTACGGCGTCAATCAGCCCCAGCATTTT.

The chain uses TRBV10-1 and TRBJ2-2, with D possibly being TRBD2 (5 bases). CDR3 size: 16 residues. V shed 3 bases and J shed 5 bases, with 16 bases lying between them. Germline-derived CDR1 and CDR2 are WNHNN and SYGVQD (reference sequence). The CDR3 sequence: CASSEGLASRTGELFF. In DNA, the CDR3 is TGCGCCAGCAGTGAAGGATTGGCTAGCCGGACCGGGGAGCTGTTTTTT.

The J gene is TRBJ2-1, the V gene TRBV19, with D possibly matching TRBD2 (5 bases). Germline V gene sequence: CDR1 LNHDA, CDR2 SQIVND (reference sequence). The germline V and J ends were trimmed by 10 bases and 4 bases, with 20 bases remaining between them. The CDR3 covers 15 residues. The CDR3 is CATRYSGNLYNEQFF. The CDR3 DNA sequence: TGTGCCACCCGATACAGCGGAAACCTATACAATGAGCAGTTCTTC.

The chain couples TRBV7-9 to TRBJ2-3; D is possibly TRBD1 or TRBD2 (5 bases each). Germline CDR1 reads SEHNR; CDR2 reads FQNEAQ (reference sequence). This CDR3 has 15 amino acids. Between the trimmed V and J ends, which lost 4 bases and 2 bases, there was a span of 13 bases. The CDR3, as DNA: TGTGCCAGCAGCTGGAGGCAGGGACCCACAGATACGCAGTATTTT. Residues: CASSWRQGPTDTQYF.

V and J are TRBV10-2 and TRBJ1-2; tentatively, D is TRBD1 (5 bases). The germline gives CDR1 WSHSY, CDR2 SAAADI. CDR3 length: 13 amino acids. Trimming removed 6 bases at V and 6 bases at J, with 14 bases between. CDR3 in DNA: TGCGCCAGCAGGGGGGAGGGCGTCGATGGCTACACCTTC. Encoded protein: CASRGEGVDGYTF.

This chain links TRBV2 with TRBJ2-7; the match to TRBD1 covers 9 bases. Trimming removed 7 bases from V and 0 bases from J; junction bases left unmatched: 13. The germline gives CDR1 SNHLY, CDR2 FYNNEI. CDR3 length: 17 amino acids. As DNA, the CDR3 is TGTGCCAGCAAACGGACGAGGGACAGGGTGACCTCCTACGAGCAGTACTTC. It specifies CASKRTRDRVTSYEQYF.

This clone was seen a single time. In the same sample, other DNA sequences code for this CDR3. The CDR3, as DNA: TGTGCCAGTAGTATGGTCGGGGAGACCCAGTACTTC. It yields the protein CASSMVGETQYF. The rearrangement uses TRBV19 and TRBJ2-5; D call uncertain. Germline V gives CDR1 LNHDA, CDR2 SQIVND (reference sequence). Between the trimmed V and J ends, which lost 3 bases and 5 bases, there was a span of 7 bases. The CDR3 runs to 12 residues.

This chain uses TRBV11-2 with TRBJ2-6; TRBD2 matches at 8 bases. The CDR3 loop spans 18 amino acids. The V segment lost 1 base and the J segment 0 bases; nucleotides outside the gene matches: 5. Germline lookup yields CDR1 SGHAT and CDR2 FQNNGV. Written as DNA, the CDR3 is TGTGCCAGCAGCTTAGGGCTAGCGGGTTACTCTGGGGCCAACGTCCTGACTTTC. It specifies CASSLGLAGYSGANVLTF. Supplemented by reference TRBV11-2 and TRBJ2-6, the full variable domain reads EAGVAQSPRYKIIEKRQSVAFWCNPISGHATLYWYQQILGQGPKLLIQFQNNGVVDDSQLPKDRFSAERLKGVDSTLKIQPAKLEDSAVYLCASSLGLAGYSGANVLTFGAGSRLTVL.

The V call is TRBV1, the J call TRBJ2-2; the D call in the table, TRBD2, was not verified against the DNA. TRBV1 is marked as a pseudogene. The CDR3 is made up of 16 amino acids. The DNA of the CDR3 is TGCACCAGCAGCCAAGATACTAGCGGGAACACCGGGGAGCTGTTTTTT. Translation: CTSSQDTSGNTGELFF.

CDR3 DNA sequence: TGTGCCAGCAGTGGAGCGGGAGGGAGAGATACGCAGTATTTT. This gives the protein CASSGAGGRDTQYF. The chain is built from TRBV2 and TRBJ2-3, with 10 bases matching TRBD2. The CDR3 is 14 residues long. The germline gives CDR1 SNHLY, CDR2 FYNNEI. After removal of 4 bases from V and 5 bases from J, the junction contained 3 bases not matched to a gene.

Comments on this clone: Other nucleotide sequences from this sample produce the same CDR3. CDR3 loop: CASSPRAYNEQFF. The DNA of the CDR3 is TGTGCCAGCAGCCCGAGGGCCTACAATGAGCAGTTCTTC. V and J are TRBV5-4 and TRBJ2-1; maybe TRBD2 (5 bases). V was cut by 4 bases and J by 2 bases, with 7 bases left in between. The germline V gene encodes CDR1 SGHNT and CDR2 YYREEE (reference sequence). The CDR3 covers 13 residues.